Shown below are 8 T cell receptor beta chains from a single sample sequenced in a study of regulatory T cells in long-lasting Graves disease. Time point denoted: persistent/refractory GD, antithyroid drugs over 5 years with positive TRAb. Isolated PBMC RNA provided the starting material for the TCR library. CDR3-region Arm-PCR and iRepertoire HTBI primers produced the TCR beta libraries. TCRdb re-called the multiplex PCR reads with MiXCR, one entry per CDR3 protein. The sample consists of about 340,000 distinct CDR3 sequences, about 18% of them appearing once. The specimen comprised peripheral blood mononuclear cells (PBMCs), sampled when the disease was refractory, from a patient treated with antithyroid drugs. The receptor source for this set is a female donor with Graves disease.

This clonotype was detected a few times. The genes are TRBV9 and TRBJ1-1; 11 positions match TRBD1. The CDR3 has 21 residues. Looked up from germline, CDR1 is SGDLS and CDR2 is YYNGEE. The J segment lost 1 base and the V segment lost 0 bases, leaving 17 bases of the junction unmatched. CDR3 in amino acids: CASSVAWTGGSSPFGNTEAFF. The CDR3, as DNA: TGTGCCAGCAGCGTAGCCTGGACAGGGGGCTCGTCACCCTTCGGGAACACTGAAGCTTTCTTT.

This clonotype was seen more than once but under ten times. The rearrangement links TRBV29-1 to TRBJ1-2; no clear D. Between the trimmed V and J ends, which lost 1 base and 5 bases, there was a span of 8 bases. This CDR3 spans 12 amino acids. Germline V gives CDR1 SQVTM, CDR2 ANQGSEA. The CDR3 loop reads CSVEGQTYGYTF. In nucleotides, the CDR3 is TGCAGCGTTGAAGGGCAGACTTATGGCTACACCTTC.

This clonotype is a singleton in its sample. The genes are TRBV5-1 and TRBJ2-2, with D maybe TRBD2 (5 bases). This CDR3 spans 15 amino acids. V was cut by 2 bases and J by 7 bases, with 15 bases left in between. In germline, CDR1 is SGHRS, CDR2 YFSETQ. The CDR3 DNA sequence: TGCGCCAGCAGCTTACAAGCGGAGGCGGGCGGGGAGCTGTTTTTT. It codes for CASSLQAEAGGELFF.

This clonotype was counted ten times or more. The V and J genes are TRBV28 and TRBJ2-7; 10 bases fit TRBD2. Germline V lookup: CDR1 MDHEN, CDR2 SYDVKM. The ends lost 1 base at V and 7 bases at J; junction bases unmatched: 10. The CDR3 runs 16 residues. The CDR3, as DNA: TGTGCCAGCAGTTTATCTCCTAGCGGGAGACTCGGGGAGCAGTACTTC. Translated, it gives CASSLSPSGRLGEQYF. The whole variable domain, filled in from reference TRBV28 and TRBJ2-7, reads DVKVTQSSRYLVKRTGEKVFLECVQDMDHENMFWYRQDPGLGLRLIYFSYDVKMKEKGDIPEGYSVSREKKERFSLILESASTNQTSMYLCASSLSPSGRLGEQYFGPGTRLTVT.

The sample holds one count of this clonotype. A single base separates this from a much larger clone, so it may be a read error. The chain uses TRBV12-3 or TRBV12-4 and TRBJ1-4; D not certain. The CDR3 has 14 residues. CDR3 region: CASSLSSGNEELFF. The CDR3 DNA is TGTGCCAGCAGTTTATCCTCGGGGAATGAAGAACTGTTTTTT.

This clonotype has ten or more counts. The chain is built from TRBV7-3 and TRBJ1-6, with 9 bases that match TRBD1. CDR3 length equals 17 residues. The J segment lost 4 bases and the V segment lost 2 bases, leaving 6 bases of the junction unmatched. Looked up from germline, CDR1 is SGHTA and CDR2 is FQGTGA. CDR3 loop: CASSLPPGQGYNSPLHF. The DNA for the CDR3 is TGTGCCAGCAGCTTACCCCCCGGACAGGGGTATAATTCACCCCTCCACTTT.

This clonotype appeared many times. CDR3 sequence reads: CASSYSAGGGFGTQYF. The CDR3 DNA is TGTGCCAGCAGTTACTCGGCAGGGGGCGGTTTCGGGACCCAGTACTTC. The V and J genes are TRBV6-5 and TRBJ2-5; 8 bases fit TRBD1. With 0 bases clipped from V and 7 bases from J, the junction kept 10 bases outside the gene matches. Germline V CDR1 and CDR2: MNHEY, SVGAGI. The CDR3 covers 16 residues.

A word on this clonotype: One junction end disagrees with the germline gene, perhaps due to a read error. V is TRBV9 and J is TRBJ1-4; 7 bases are a match to TRBD1. The CDR3 length is 15 residues. Germline CDR1 and CDR2: SGDLS and YYNGEE. The CDR3 sequence: CASSPKGATDEKLFF. CDR3 coding DNA: TGTGCCAGCAGCCCCAAGGGGGCAACTGATGAAAAACTGTTTTTT. Full variable domain (missing parts from reference TRBV9 and TRBJ1-4): DSGVTQTPKHLITATGQRVTLRCSPRSGDLSVYWYQQSLDQGLQFLIQYYNGEERAKGNILERFSAQQFPDLHSELNLSSLELGDSALYFCASSPKGATDEKLFFGSGTQLSVL.